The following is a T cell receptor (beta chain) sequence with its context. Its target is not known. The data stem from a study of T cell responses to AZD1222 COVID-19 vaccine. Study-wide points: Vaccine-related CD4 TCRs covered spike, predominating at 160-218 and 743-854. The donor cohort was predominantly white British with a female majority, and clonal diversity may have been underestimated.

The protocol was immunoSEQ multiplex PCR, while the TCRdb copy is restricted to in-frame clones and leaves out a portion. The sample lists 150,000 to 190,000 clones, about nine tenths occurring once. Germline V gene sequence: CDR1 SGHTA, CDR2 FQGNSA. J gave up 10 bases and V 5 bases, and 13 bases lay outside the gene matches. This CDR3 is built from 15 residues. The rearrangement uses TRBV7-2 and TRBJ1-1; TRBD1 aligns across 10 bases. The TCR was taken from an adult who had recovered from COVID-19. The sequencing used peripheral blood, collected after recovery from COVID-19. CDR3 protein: CASSPRDRGVMLAFF. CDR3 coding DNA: TGTGCCAGCAGCCCACGGGACAGGGGAGTTATGCTAGCTTTCTTT.